This TCR beta chain was sequenced in a study of blood T cell repertoires in COVID-19. Across the study: The United States, Italy and Spain were the sources of the acute and convalescent COVID-19 samples.

Produced via immunoSEQ multiplex PCR; TCRdb's table is partial and in-frame only. The sample yields about 400,000 clones, approximately 85% seen once. Enrolled through a virtual design, the participants were between about 18 and 89 years of age and came from about two dozen US areas. Categorization into cohorts depended on clinical history that participants reported. The CDR3 extends over 16 amino acids. V lost 0 bases to trimming and J lost 0 bases, with 8 bases between them. Germline V gives CDR1 MRHNA, CDR2 SNTAGT. This sequence was found in a woman between 40 and 50 years old with acute COVID-19. The rearrangement uses TRBV6-4 and TRBJ2-2; D is ambiguous. The sample was PBMCs or T cells enriched from blood (not recorded which). DNA for the CDR3: TGTGCCAGCAGTGACTCGTTTCGGGCGAACACCGGGGAGCTGTTTTTT. Protein product: CASSDSFRANTGELFF.